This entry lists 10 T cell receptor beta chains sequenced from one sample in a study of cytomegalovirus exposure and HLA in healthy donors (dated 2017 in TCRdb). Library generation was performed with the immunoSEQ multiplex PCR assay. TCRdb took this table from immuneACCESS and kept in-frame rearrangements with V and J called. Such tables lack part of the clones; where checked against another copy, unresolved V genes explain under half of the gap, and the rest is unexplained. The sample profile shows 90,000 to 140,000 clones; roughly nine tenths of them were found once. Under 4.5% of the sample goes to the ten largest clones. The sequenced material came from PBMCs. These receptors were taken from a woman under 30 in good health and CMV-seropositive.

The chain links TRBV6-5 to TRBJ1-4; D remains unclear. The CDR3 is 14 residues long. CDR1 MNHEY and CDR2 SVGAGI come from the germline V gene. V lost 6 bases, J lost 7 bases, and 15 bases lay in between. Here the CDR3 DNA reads TGTGCCAGCAGGGTACACGTGGTTGGTGAAAAACTGTTTTTT. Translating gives CASRVHVVGEKLFF.

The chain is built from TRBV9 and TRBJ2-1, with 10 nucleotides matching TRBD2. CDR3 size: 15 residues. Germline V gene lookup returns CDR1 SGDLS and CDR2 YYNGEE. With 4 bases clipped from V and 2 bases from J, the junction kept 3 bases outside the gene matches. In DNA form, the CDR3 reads TGTGCCAGCAGCATTACTAGCGGGGCCTACAATGAGCAGTTCTTC. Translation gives CASSITSGAYNEQFF.

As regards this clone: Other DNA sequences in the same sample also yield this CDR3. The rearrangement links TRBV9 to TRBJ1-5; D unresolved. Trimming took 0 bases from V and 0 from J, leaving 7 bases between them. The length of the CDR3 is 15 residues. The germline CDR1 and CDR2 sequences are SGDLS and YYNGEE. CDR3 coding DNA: TGTGCCAGCAGCGTAGATGGCGGTAGCAATCAGCCCCAGCATTTT. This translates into CASSVDGGSNQPQHF.

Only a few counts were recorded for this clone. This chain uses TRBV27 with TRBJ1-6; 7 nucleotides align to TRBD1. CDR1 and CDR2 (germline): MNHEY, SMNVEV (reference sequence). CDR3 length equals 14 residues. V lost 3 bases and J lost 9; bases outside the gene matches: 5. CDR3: CASSLTTGVSPLHF. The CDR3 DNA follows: TGTGCCAGCAGTTTGACTACAGGGGTTTCACCCCTCCACTTT.

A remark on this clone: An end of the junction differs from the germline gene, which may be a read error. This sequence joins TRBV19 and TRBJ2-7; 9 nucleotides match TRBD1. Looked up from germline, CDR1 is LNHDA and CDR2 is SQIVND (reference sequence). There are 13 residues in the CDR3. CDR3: CASSTTGTGNVDF. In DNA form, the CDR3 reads TGTGCCAGTAGTACGACCGGGACAGGGAATGTGGACTTC. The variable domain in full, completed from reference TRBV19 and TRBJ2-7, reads DGGITQSPKYLFRKEGQNVTLSCEQNLNHDAMYWYRQDPGQGLRLIYYSQIVNDFQKGDIAEGYSVSREKKESFPLTVTSAQKNPTAFYLCASSTTGTGNVDFGPGTRLTVT.

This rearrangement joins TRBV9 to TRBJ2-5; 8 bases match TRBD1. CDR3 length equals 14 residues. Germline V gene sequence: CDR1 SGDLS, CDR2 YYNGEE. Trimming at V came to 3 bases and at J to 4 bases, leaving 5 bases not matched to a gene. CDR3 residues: CASSAQGAGETQYF. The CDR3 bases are TGTGCCAGCAGCGCCCAGGGGGCTGGAGAGACCCAGTACTTC.

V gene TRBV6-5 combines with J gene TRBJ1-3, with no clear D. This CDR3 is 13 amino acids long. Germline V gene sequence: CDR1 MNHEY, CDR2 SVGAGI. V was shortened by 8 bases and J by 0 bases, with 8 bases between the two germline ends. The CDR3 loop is CASRRYSGNTIYF. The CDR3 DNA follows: TGTGCCAGCCGTCGGTACTCTGGAAACACCATATATTTT.

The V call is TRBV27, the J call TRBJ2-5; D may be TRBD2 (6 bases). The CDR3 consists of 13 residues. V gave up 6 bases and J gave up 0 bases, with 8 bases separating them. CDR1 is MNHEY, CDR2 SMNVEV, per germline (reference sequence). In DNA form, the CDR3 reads TGTGCCAGCAGGGCGGGGTACCAAGAGACCCAGTACTTC. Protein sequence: CASRAGYQETQYF.

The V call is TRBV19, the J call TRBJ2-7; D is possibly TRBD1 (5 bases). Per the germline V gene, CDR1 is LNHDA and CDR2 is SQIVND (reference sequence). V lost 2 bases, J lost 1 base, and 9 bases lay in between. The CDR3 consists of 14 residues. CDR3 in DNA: TGTGCCAGTAGTATAACGGCAGGGTCCTACGAGCAGTACTTC. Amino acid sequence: CASSITAGSYEQYF.

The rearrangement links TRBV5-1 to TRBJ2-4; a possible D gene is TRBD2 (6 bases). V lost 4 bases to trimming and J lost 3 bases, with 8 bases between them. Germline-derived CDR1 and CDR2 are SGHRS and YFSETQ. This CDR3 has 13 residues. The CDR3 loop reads CASSPSDKNIQYF. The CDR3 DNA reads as TGCGCCAGCAGCCCTAGCGACAAAAACATTCAGTACTTC.